This T cell receptor beta chain originates from a study of T cells and Merkel cell carcinoma outcomes. Study results and limitations: In Merkel cell carcinoma, repertoire and T-cell density reportedly predicted outcomes.

The table came from immunoSEQ multiplex PCR; TCRdb's copy has only in-frame clones and leaves some out. The repertoire holds approximately 10,000 clones, with nearly 97% as singletons. Comments on this clone: Its antigen remains unidentified.

Sequences were obtained from tumor tissue from Merkel cell carcinoma. This TCR came from a human donor with Merkel cell carcinoma.

The DNA for the CDR3 is TGTGCCAGCAGCTTAGCGTTAAGGGACAAGCAGCATTTT. It translates to CASSLALRDKQHF. The chain links TRBV7-9 to TRBJ1-5; D is perhaps TRBD1 (6 bases). Trimming left V 0 bases short and J 13 bases short, with 13 bases between. CDR1 and CDR2 from the germline V gene are SEHNR and FQNEAQ (reference sequence). CDR3 length: 13 residues.